Below, one T cell receptor (beta chain) is given with its context. The antigen remains undetermined. Since no conserved phenylalanine or tryptophan closes the CDR3, a read error is the likely cause. The V and J ends lost 1 base and 4 bases respectively, with 5 bases between them. The CDR3 has 13 amino acids. The germline V gene has CDR1 SGHVS and CDR2 FQNEAQ. These data belong to a study of T-cell reconstitution after alpha-beta-depleted transplantation in children. Unique molecular identifiers were incorporated into the prepared TCRbeta library. TCRdb called the PCR reads again in MiXCR, with one record for every CDR3 protein. Of about 490,000 distinct CDR3 sequences listed, about 10% are singletons. Whole-study findings and limits: Surviving recipient T cells and thymic progenitors accounted for the high day-60 TCRbeta diversity observed in some patients. T-cell numbers and diversity one year post-transplant derived largely from freshly generated T cells. Reportedly, roughly two months post-transplant, alpha-beta T cells arose from several hundred expanded graft clones.

The material sequenced was PBMCs, taken before TCRalphabeta/CD19-depleted stem cell transplant. This receptor was obtained from a child aged 2 to 15 with inherited bone marrow failure, due to receive a stem cell transplant. This chain connects TRBV7-8 to TRBJ2-1; D ambiguous. This CDR3 reads CASSLGSYNEQFC. CDR3 nucleotides: TGTGCCAGCAGCTTAGGGTCTTACAATGAGCAGTTCTGC.